The entry below gives a single T cell receptor (beta chain) sequence along with its context. For recovered donors of Cohort 3, there were two negative PCRs, clearance, or symptom resolution. Trimming took 4 bases from V and 6 from J; bases not matched to a gene: 13. CDR1 and CDR2 from the germline V gene are MDHEN and SYDVKM. The CDR3 sequence is 18 residues long. The record originates from a study of blood T cell repertoires in COVID-19. Turning to the study itself: The origin of the acute and convalescent COVID-19 samples was the United States, Italy and Spain.

Here immunoSEQ multiplex PCR was the method, and the copy in TCRdb shows in-frame clones only, minus some. This table holds 390,000 or so clones, roughly nine tenths found once. This TCR was recovered from a man younger than 35 who had recovered from COVID-19. The chain joins TRBV28 to TRBJ2-1, with 12 nucleotides matching TRBD2. The material sequenced was PBMCs or T cells enriched from blood (not recorded which). For the CDR3, the DNA is TGTGCCAGCAGTTATCGACCCTTGACTAGCGGGGGCACCAATGAGCAGTTCTTC. Protein product: CASSYRPLTSGGTNEQFF.